This TCR beta chain was obtained from a study of siplizumab effects on memory and regulatory T cells (dated by TCRdb to between 2018 and 2021). Looking at the study overall: The study examined how the anti-CD2 antibody siplizumab affects alloreactive T-cell subsets in allogeneic mixed lymphocyte reactions built from human PBMCs.

CDR3 length: 16 amino acids, cysteine to phenylalanine. Just the 48-base CDR3 DNA is kept, in frame starting at base 1. Turning to this clone: Its antigen remains unidentified. The record has no base qualities; no much larger clone is one base away.

Sorted unstimulated T cells and proliferating T cells recovered from mixed lymphocyte reactions were subjected to TCRbeta CDR3 sequencing. Fresh whole blood from roughly 10 HLA-typed healthy donors was used to isolate PBMCs. To map where alloreactive clones came from, CD4+ regulatory T cells in the unstimulated state were FACS-sorted. Broader findings and caveats from the paper: Whether proliferating Tregs from siplizumab cultures were suppressive was not functionally confirmed. Because sequences at frequencies below about 10^-5 were poorly captured, only a minor fraction of alloreactive clones could be mapped back to unstimulated subsets. Siplizumab significantly reduced the cumulative frequency of alloreactive sequences traceable to unstimulated CD4+ memory T cells. Unstimulated naive T cells appeared more diverse than memory T cells, and naive cells seemed to contribute substantially to the alloresponse. In reactions with siplizumab, an average of 68.8% of mappable alloreactive CD4+ clones were Treg-derived, compared with roughly 30% in control reactions. For roughly 75-97% of proliferating CD4+ or CD8+ clones, no naive or memory phenotype could be assigned.

Library prep was done by the immunoSEQ multiplex PCR assay. About 10^5 TCR templates per sample were assayed on the deep sequencing platform. Genomic DNA extracted from sorted T cells was the material used for TCRbeta CDR3 sequencing. In the original analysis: The R programming language was used for the clonal analysis of the TCRbeta CDR3 data. Alloreactive CD4+ and CD8+ clones were defined by comparing unstimulated samples with post-reaction CFSE-low samples. Regulatory or non-regulatory origin of alloreactive CD4+ clones was assigned by matching sequences to the sorted unstimulated Treg and non-Treg repertoires. In TCRdb, the immuneACCESS table is reduced to in-frame sequences with V and J assigned. These tables do not hold every clone; where another copy was compared, an unresolved V gene accounts for under half, and the others remain unexplained. That table is the source of V, J and clone size, and D and trimming were worked out from the DNA. The sample has 98,000 or so clones on record, over 90% of them singletons. Clones ranked in the top ten supply roughly 0.62% of the sample.

Material for sequencing was Tregs sorted from blood. This clonotype originated in a human donor in good health. The chain was built from TRBV7-5 and TRBJ1-1; the listed D gene, TRBD1, was not tested against the DNA. TRBV7-5 is recorded as a pseudogene. The CDR3 has the sequence CARSPRTGPMGTEAFF. The bases read TGTGCCAGAAGCCCCCGGACAGGGCCGATGGGGACTGAAGCTTTCTTT.